Listed below are T cell receptor beta chains from one sample, sequenced in a study of control samples from healthy donors and cancer patients. Sequencing used immunoSEQ multiplex PCR; TCRdb keeps in-frame clones, though not all of them. There are under 95,000 clones in the sample; roughly 84% occur only once, and more than 12% lies in the top ten. The sample comprised blood. The source is a man aged 45-60 years in good health. Both conserved end residues are part of each CDR3. The order of the fields is D gene, clone size, V gene, J gene, CDR3 protein, CDR3 DNA. D genes are given only for firm matches. Size is omitted from some rows. Given values are once, few, many or a class for expanded clones.

>NA|NA|TRBV19|TRBJ1-1
CASSSPPGMNTEAFF
TGTGCCAGTAGTAGTCCCCCAGGGATGAACACTGAAGCTTTCTTT
>TRBD2|NA|TRBV9|TRBJ2-3
CASSVASGRSTDTQYF
TGTGCCAGCAGCGTAGCTAGCGGGAGGAGCACAGATACGCAGTATTTT
>TRBD2|NA|TRBV7-2|TRBJ2-3
CASSFGTSGNTQYF
TGTGCCAGCAGCTTTGGGACTAGCGGCAATACGCAGTATTTT
>NA|NA|TRBV19|TRBJ1-5
CASSIVGAGGAHNQPQHF
TGTGCCAGTAGTATAGTTGGGGCTGGGGGGGCTCACAATCAGCCCCAGCATTTT
>TRBD2|few|TRBV7-6|TRBJ2-7
CASSAGDSYEQYF
TGTGCCAGCAGTGCGGGGGATTCCTACGAGCAGTACTTC
>TRBD1|NA|TRBV5-1|TRBJ1-1
CASSSGQGGNTEAFF
TGCGCCAGCAGCTCGGGACAGGGTGGGAACACTGAAGCTTTCTTT
>TRBD1|NA|TRBV5-4|TRBJ2-2
CASNKWTGDATGELFF
TGTGCCAGCAATAAATGGACAGGGGATGCGACCGGGGAGCTGTTTTTT
>NA|NA|TRBV5-1|TRBJ2-3
CASSLRDSSTDTQYF
TGCGCCAGCAGCCTAAGGGATTCAAGCACAGATACGCAGTATTTT
>TRBD2|NA|TRBV4-3|TRBJ2-5
CASSQALAGVGQETQYF
TGCGCCAGCAGCCAAGCCCTAGCGGGAGTGGGGCAAGAGACCCAGTACTTC
>NA|NA|TRBV9|TRBJ1-1
CAIRGNTEAFF
TGTGCCATTCGGGGGAACACTGAAGCTTTCTTT
>TRBD2|NA|TRBV6-5|TRBJ2-7
CASRRTRATYEQYF
TGTGCCAGCAGACGGACTAGGGCCACCTACGAGCAGTACTTC
>TRBD1|NA|TRBV7-2|TRBJ1-2
CASSPGQGDYGYTF
TGTGCCAGCAGCCCCGGACAGGGGGACTATGGCTACACCTTC
>TRBD1|NA|TRBV4-3|TRBJ2-3
CASSQLSGTGVSDTQYF
TGCGCCAGCAGCCAACTTTCCGGGACAGGGGTTTCAGATACGCAGTATTTT
>NA|few|TRBV12-2|TRBJ2-7
CASRLGRGGGEQYF
TGTGCAAGTCGCTTAGGCCGCGGGGGCGGCGAGCAGTACTTC
>TRBD1|once|TRBV6-5|TRBJ1-2
CASSFGQGEGYTF
TGTGCCAGCAGTTTCGGACAGGGTGAAGGCTACACCTTC
>NA|NA|TRBV5-6|TRBJ1-5
CASSAGRGNQPQHF
TGTGCCAGCAGCGCCGGCAGGGGCAATCAGCCCCAGCATTTT
>TRBD1|NA|TRBV28|TRBJ1-2
CASSLSLGQGAGGYTF
TGTGCCAGCAGTTTAAGTCTGGGGCAGGGGGCGGGTGGCTACACCTTC
>NA|NA|TRBV6-5|TRBJ2-3
CASSFLGGPDTQYF
TGTGCCAGCAGTTTCCTCGGGGGGCCAGATACGCAGTATTTT
>NA|few|TRBV5-1|TRBJ2-5
CASSLGHPQETQYF
TGCGCCAGCAGCTTGGGTCACCCCCAAGAGACCCAGTACTTC
>NA|NA|TRBV11-2|TRBJ1-1
CASSPLGGRDTEAFF
TGTGCCAGCAGCCCCCTTGGGGGACGGGACACTGAAGCTTTCTTT
>TRBD1|NA|TRBV29-1|TRBJ1-3
CSVGETGSPNTIYF
TGCAGCGTAGGAGAGACAGGGAGTCCAAACACCATATATTTT
>NA|NA|TRBV18|TRBJ1-1
CASSGTGTEAFF
TGTGCCAGCTCAGGGACGGGCACTGAAGCTTTCTTT
>TRBD1|NA|TRBV19|TRBJ2-7
CASRGTGTYEQYF
TGTGCCAGTAGAGGGACAGGTACTTACGAGCAGTACTTC
>TRBD1|NA|TRBV20-1|TRBJ2-7
CSASATTGGGSSYEQYF
TGCAGTGCTAGTGCTACGACAGGGGGCGGGAGTTCCTACGAGCAGTACTTC
>NA|NA|TRBV20-1|TRBJ2-1
CSALRYNEQFF
TGCAGTGCACTCCGATACAATGAGCAGTTCTTC
>NA|NA|TRBV7-3|TRBJ2-1
CASSSLSGNEQFF
TGTGCCAGCAGCTCATTGAGCGGCAATGAGCAGTTCTTC
>NA|NA|TRBV6-2/TRBV6-3|TRBJ1-5
CASSYLVRTSNQPQHF
TGTGCCAGCAGTTACCTCGTCAGGACGAGCAATCAGCCCCAGCATTTT
>NA|NA|TRBV4-3|TRBJ2-1
CASSQKLTSYNEQFF
TGCGCCAGCAGCCAGAAGTTAACCTCCTACAATGAGCAGTTCTTC
>NA|once|TRBV3-1/TRBV3-2|TRBJ2-1
CASSQDGRYDRPLYNEQFF
TGTGCCAGCAGCCAAGACGGGCGCTACGACAGACCACTCTACAATGAGCAGTTCTTC
>TRBD2|NA|TRBV9|TRBJ2-7
CASSPRTSGRHEQYF
TGTGCCAGCAGCCCCCGGACTAGCGGGAGACACGAGCAGTACTTC
>TRBD1|NA|TRBV4-3|TRBJ2-1
CASSQVGTADNEQFF
TGCGCCAGCAGCCAAGTGGGGACAGCTGACAATGAGCAGTTCTTC
>NA|NA|TRBV20-1|TRBJ1-2
CSASGQPTEGYTF
TGCAGTGCTAGTGGTCAGCCCACCGAGGGCTACACCTTC
>TRBD2|NA|TRBV5-1|TRBJ2-1
CASTAPGLAGYNEQFF
TGCGCCAGCACGGCCCCGGGACTAGCGGGATACAATGAGCAGTTCTTC
>TRBD2|NA|TRBV27|TRBJ2-3
CASSPRPKRWGGSTDTQYF
TGTGCCAGCAGTCCAAGACCTAAACGGTGGGGGGGAAGCACAGATACGCAGTATTTT
>NA|NA|TRBV7-2|TRBJ2-1
CASSPSGASANEQFF
TGTGCCAGCAGCCCGTCCGGGGCCTCCGCCAATGAGCAGTTCTTC
>NA|NA|TRBV5-6|TRBJ1-1
CASSLTVNTEAFF
TGTGCCAGCAGCTTGACAGTGAACACTGAAGCTTTCTTT
>NA|NA|TRBV6-5|TRBJ2-5
CASSYGDRFQETQYF
TGTGCCAGCAGTTACGGTGACAGATTCCAAGAGACCCAGTACTTC
>TRBD2|NA|TRBV5-1|TRBJ2-3
CASSLAGDSTDTQYF
TGCGCCAGCAGCCTAGCGGGAGATAGCACAGATACGCAGTATTTT
>NA|NA|TRBV27|TRBJ1-2
CASRLSWDANYGYTF
TGTGCCAGCAGGCTTTCGTGGGACGCTAACTATGGCTACACCTTC